One and the same sample provided the 26 T cell receptor beta chains below, sequenced in a study of cytotoxic CD8 clonotypes in ibrutinib-treated CLL. Sequenced by immunoSEQ multiplex PCR; TCRdb stores in-frame clones only, minus some. The sample consists of just over 200,000 clones, approximately 75% of them appearing once. Sample: PBMCs, taken after 12 months of ibrutinib treatment. The receptors shown here come from a human donor with chronic lymphocytic leukemia.

Comment on this clone: The same CDR3 also results from other DNA sequences found in this sample. This rearrangement joins TRBV7-9 to TRBJ2-5; 7 bases line up with TRBD1. In germline, CDR1 is SEHNR, CDR2 FQNEAQ (reference sequence). Trimming removed 1 base from V and 5 bases from J; junction bases left unmatched: 10. The CDR3 loop spans 16 amino acids. CDR3 loop: CASSLGDRGLRETQYF. In DNA, the CDR3 is TGTGCCAGCAGCTTAGGCGATAGGGGGCTACGGGAGACCCAGTACTTC.

The chain has TRBV11-2 and TRBJ2-7; possible D gene TRBD1, 5 bases. V was shortened by 1 base and J by 2 bases, with 15 bases between the two germline ends. This CDR3 is 16 amino acids long. CDR1 is SGHAT, CDR2 FQNNGV, per germline. The CDR3 DNA reads TGTGCCAGCAGCTTAGCTTCCAGACAGTTCCCCTACGAGCAGTACTTC. Translating it yields CASSLASRQFPYEQYF.

This clone was observed many times. This chain uses TRBV30 with TRBJ1-2, with 8 bases matching TRBD1. After removal of 5 bases from V and 6 bases from J, the junction contained 11 bases not matched to a gene. Germline values: CDR1 GTSNPN, CDR2 SVGIG (reference sequence). The CDR3 runs 14 residues. CDR3: CAWARDRLFHGYTF. The DNA of the CDR3 is TGTGCCTGGGCCCGGGACAGGCTTTTTCATGGCTACACCTTC.

The V call is TRBV28, the J call TRBJ2-7; D might be TRBD1 or TRBD2, each matching 5 bases. This CDR3 has 15 amino acids. V was trimmed by 5 bases and J by 6 bases, leaving 20 bases between them. Germline V gene data show CDR1 as MDHEN and CDR2 as SYDVKM. The CDR3 DNA sequence: TGTGCCAGCAGTGGGGGTGGCCAGGGTTATATCGAGCAGTACTTC. This gives the protein CASSGGGQGYIEQYF. The full variable domain, completed using reference TRBV28 and TRBJ2-7, is DVKVTQSSRYLVKRTGEKVFLECVQDMDHENMFWYRQDPGLGLRLIYFSYDVKMKEKGDIPEGYSVSREKKERFSLILESASTNQTSMYLCASSGGGQGYIEQYFGPGTRLTVT.

This clone showed up just a few times. The genes are TRBV7-9 and TRBJ1-5; 12 bases are shared with TRBD1. V lost 6 bases, J lost 6 bases, and 6 bases stayed unmatched. Looked up from germline, CDR1 is SEHNR and CDR2 is FQNEAQ (reference sequence). The CDR3 contains 15 residues. CDR3 nucleotides: TGTGCCAGCAGTTCGGGACAGGGGGCGTTTCAGCCCCAGCATTTT. Translating it yields CASSSGQGAFQPQHF.

The J gene is TRBJ2-3, the V gene TRBV4-2; D is perhaps TRBD2 (6 bases). Germline CDR1 and CDR2: LGHNA and YNFKEQ. This CDR3 region has 16 residues. Trimming removed 0 bases at V and 8 bases at J, with 18 bases between. CDR3 residues: CASSQDSGGALATQYF. In DNA, the CDR3 is TGTGCCAGCAGCCAAGATTCAGGCGGGGCTTTAGCTACGCAGTATTTT.

This sequence joins TRBV18 and TRBJ1-6, with D possibly TRBD1 on 5 matching bases. The germline gives CDR1 KGHSH, CDR2 LQKENI. V was trimmed by 4 bases and J by 8 bases, leaving 15 bases between them. The CDR3 has 15 residues. This CDR3 is CASSLEGGAYSPLHF. In nucleotides, the CDR3 is TGTGCCAGCTCACTCGAGGGAGGGGCCTATTCACCCCTCCACTTT.

The chain uses TRBV19 and TRBJ1-2; 10 positions match TRBD1. V lost 9 bases and J lost 9; bases outside the gene matches: 7. The germline V gene encodes CDR1 LNHDA and CDR2 SQIVND (reference sequence). The CDR3 spans 12 residues. The CDR3, as DNA: TGTGCCAGCTCGACAGGGGGCATACGCTACACCTTC. Protein product: CASSTGGIRYTF.

The genes are TRBV5-6 and TRBJ2-2, with D perhaps TRBD2 (6 bases). The CDR3 totals 18 residues. Trimming took off 4 bases at V and 2 bases at J, with 21 bases between the two ends. Germline-derived CDR1 and CDR2 are SGHDT and YYEEEE. The CDR3 loop reads CASSTPRRGSFNTGELFF. CDR3 sequence (DNA): TGTGCCAGCAGCACCCCTCGGAGGGGCAGTTTTAACACCGGGGAGCTGTTTTTT.

V is TRBV5-1 and J is TRBJ2-5; D is possibly TRBD2 (6 bases). From germline, CDR1 is SGHRS and CDR2 YFSETQ. V was cut by 4 bases and J by 5 bases, with 15 bases left in between. CDR3 length: 14 amino acids. The CDR3, as DNA: TGCGCCAGCAGCCTGCGGGGAGCTCGGGAGACCCAGTACTTC. Encoded protein: CASSLRGARETQYF.

This chain uses TRBV7-9 with TRBJ2-3; perhaps TRBD1 as D (6 bases). The germline V gene encodes CDR1 SEHNR and CDR2 FQNEAQ (reference sequence). This CDR3 has 13 amino acids. V was trimmed by 5 bases and J by 5 bases, leaving 11 bases between them. The CDR3 protein is CASSPRGGDTQYF. The CDR3 DNA reads as TGTGCCAGCAGCCCACGAGGGGGAGATACGCAGTATTTT.

The CDR3 sequence: CASSLEGGRAYEQYF. DNA of the CDR3: TGTGCCAGCAGCTTGGAGGGCGGGAGGGCCTACGAGCAGTACTTC. The J gene is TRBJ2-7, the V gene TRBV5-4, with 9 bases that match TRBD2. V lost 0 bases to trimming and J lost 2 bases; unmatched junction nucleotides: 3. This CDR3 comprises 15 residues. Germline CDR1 SGHNT, CDR2 YYREEE (reference sequence).

The rearrangement uses TRBV29-1 and TRBJ2-7; possibly TRBD1 for D (6 bases). The CDR3 spans 16 residues. V was clipped by 4 bases and J by 1 base, with 20 bases between them. Germline V CDR1 and CDR2: SQVTM, ANQGSEA. The CDR3 sequence is CSVVGDTLKLSYEQYF. The DNA of the CDR3 is TGCAGCGTTGTGGGGGACACACTAAAATTGTCCTACGAGCAGTACTTC.

The chain has TRBV4-1 and TRBJ2-5; 15 bases agree with TRBD2. Unmatched junction bases numbered 13, after V lost 3 bases and J lost 2 bases. Germline CDR1 and CDR2: MGHRA and YSYEKL. The length of the CDR3 is 20 residues. Here the CDR3 reads CASSHRLAGLAGGYQETQYF. The DNA of the CDR3 is TGCGCCAGCAGCCACCGCCTAGCGGGACTAGCGGGAGGATATCAAGAGACCCAGTACTTC.

This clone was observed once. This sequence joins TRBV9 and TRBJ1-3; D is perhaps TRBD1 (6 bases). V shed 0 bases and J shed 1 base, with 14 bases lying between them. Germline CDR1 SGDLS, CDR2 YYNGEE. The CDR3 is 17 amino acids. In nucleotides, the CDR3 is TGTGCCAGCAGCGTAGCTCCGGGGGCGTCTTCTGGAAACACCATATATTTT. Amino acids: CASSVAPGASSGNTIYF.

The gene calls are TRBV5-1 and TRBJ2-1, with TRBD2 identical over 7 bases. After removal of 5 bases from V and 3 bases from J, the junction contained 11 bases not matched to a gene. The CDR3 spans 16 residues. Per the germline V gene, CDR1 is SGHRS and CDR2 is YFSETQ. The CDR3 DNA reads TGCGCCAGCAGTAGTGGGTCTGGCGGGGGCTACAATGAGCAGTTCTTC. This codes for CASSSGSGGGYNEQFF.

This clone came up once. The chain combines TRBV2 with TRBJ2-1; D possibly corresponds to TRBD1 (6 bases). The germline CDR1 and CDR2 sequences are SNHLY and FYNNEI. The CDR3 consists of 17 residues. V gave up 4 bases and J gave up 1 base, with 17 bases separating them. CDR3 sequence reads: CASSGVMEGGSYNEQFF. CDR3 sequence (DNA): TGTGCCAGCAGTGGGGTAATGGAAGGGGGATCCTACAATGAGCAGTTCTTC.

The genes are TRBV5-1 and TRBJ2-3; the match to TRBD1 covers 9 bases. From germline, CDR1 is SGHRS and CDR2 YFSETQ. Trimming cost V 4 bases and J 2 bases; bases outside gene matches: 8. CDR3 length: 16 residues. DNA of the CDR3: TGCGCCAGCAGCCGAACCGGGACAGGGTCCACAGATACGCAGTATTTT. Encoded protein: CASSRTGTGSTDTQYF.

The chain combines TRBV7-8 with TRBJ1-2, with D possibly being TRBD1 (5 bases). Germline values: CDR1 SGHVS, CDR2 FQNEAQ. This CDR3 has 14 residues. The V and J ends lost 1 base and 7 bases respectively, with 13 bases between them. CDR3 coding DNA: TGTGCCAGCAGCTTAGTTCGGGGGAATCTTGGCTACACCTTC. Translating it yields CASSLVRGNLGYTF.

This clone showed up just a few times. Relative to the germline gene, one junction end is altered; a read error may explain this. The V call is TRBV5-6, the J call TRBJ2-7; unclear D gene. This CDR3 comprises 11 residues. Germline V lookup: CDR1 SGHDT, CDR2 YYEEEE. DNA of the CDR3: TGTGCCAGCACCTTGGGGTACGAGCAGTACTTC. It translates to CASTLGYEQYF.

This clone was detected ten times or more. V usage is TRBV28 and J usage is TRBJ1-1; D remains ambiguous. Germline V gene data show CDR1 as MDHEN and CDR2 as SYDVKM. Deletions cut 2 bases from V and 9 bases from J, with 16 bases between. This CDR3 has 14 amino acids. Here the CDR3 DNA reads TGTGCCAGCAGTTTAGCCGCGAGCCTTCCTCAAGCTTTCTTT. Protein product: CASSLAASLPQAFF.

The gene calls are TRBV5-1 and TRBJ1-2; possibly TRBD1 for D (5 bases). Trimming took 4 bases from V and 1 from J, leaving 14 bases between them. The CDR3 is 15 residues long. Germline values: CDR1 SGHRS, CDR2 YFSETQ. CDR3 coding DNA: TGCGCCAGCAGCGGGGACGTGGGGATTAACTATGGCTACACCTTC. Its protein product is CASSGDVGINYGYTF.

This clone has more than one count but fewer than ten. The chain combines TRBV23-1 with TRBJ2-7; 12 nucleotides align to TRBD2. TRBV23-1 is designated an ORF whose function remains uncertain. This CDR3 is built from 15 residues. V shed 0 bases and J 3 bases; nucleotides not matched to a gene: 0. The CDR3 loop is CASSQSTSGSYEQYF. The CDR3 DNA sequence: TGCGCCAGCAGTCAATCGACTAGCGGGAGCTACGAGCAGTACTTC.

This clone was found a few times. V usage is TRBV5-1 and J usage is TRBJ1-5; no clear D gene. CDR3 size: 14 residues. Germline V lookup: CDR1 SGHRS, CDR2 YFSETQ. Trimming stripped 4 bases from V and 6 bases from J, with 14 bases between. CDR3 sequence (DNA): TGCGCCAGCAGCACTGGGGAGGTGGGTCAGCCCCAGCATTTT. It codes for CASSTGEVGQPQHF.

This clone was detected only a few times. The gene calls are TRBV2 and TRBJ2-3; D unclear. The CDR3 runs to 13 residues. With 8 bases removed from V and 0 bases from J, the gap between germline ends came to 9 bases. Looked up from germline, CDR1 is SNHLY and CDR2 is FYNNEI. As DNA, the CDR3 is TGTGCCAGCGGTTTCTCTAGCACAGATACGCAGTATTTT. As protein: CASGFSSTDTQYF.

This clone was seen a few times. The chain uses TRBV28 and TRBJ2-7, with D possibly called TRBD1 or TRBD2 (6 bases each). The V gene lost 6 bases and the J gene lost 7 bases, with 25 bases spanning the gap. The CDR3 is made up of 16 amino acids. The germline V gene encodes CDR1 MDHEN and CDR2 SYDVKM. CDR3 in amino acids: CASSHAGRSGGGEQYF. CDR3 in DNA: TGTGCCAGCAGCCATGCGGGACGGAGTGGAGGGGGGGAGCAGTACTTC.